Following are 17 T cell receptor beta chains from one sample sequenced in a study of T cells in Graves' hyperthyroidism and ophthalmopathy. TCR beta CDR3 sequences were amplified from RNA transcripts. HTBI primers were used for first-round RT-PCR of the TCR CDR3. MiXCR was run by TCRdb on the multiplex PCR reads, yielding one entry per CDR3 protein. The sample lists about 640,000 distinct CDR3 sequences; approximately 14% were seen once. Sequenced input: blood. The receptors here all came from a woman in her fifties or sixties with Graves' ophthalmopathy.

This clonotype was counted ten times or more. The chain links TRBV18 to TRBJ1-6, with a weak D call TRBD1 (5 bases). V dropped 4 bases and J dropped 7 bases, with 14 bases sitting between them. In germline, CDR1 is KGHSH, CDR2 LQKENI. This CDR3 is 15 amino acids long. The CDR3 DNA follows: TGTGCCAGCTCACGGGGCACTGATTTGAATTCACCCCTCCACTTT. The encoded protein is CASSRGTDLNSPLHF.

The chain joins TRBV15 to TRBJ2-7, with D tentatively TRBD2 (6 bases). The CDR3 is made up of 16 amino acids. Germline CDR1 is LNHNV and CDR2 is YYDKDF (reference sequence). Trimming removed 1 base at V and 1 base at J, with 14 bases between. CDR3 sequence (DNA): TGTGCCACCAGCAGAGGAGTTGGAGGGATATCCTACGAGCAGTACTTC. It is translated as CATSRGVGGISYEQYF. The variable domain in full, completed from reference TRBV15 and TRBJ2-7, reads DAMVIQNPRYQVTQFGKPVTLSCSQTLNHNVMYWYQQKSSQAPKLLFHYYDKDFNNEADTPDNFQSRRPNTSFCFLDIRSPGLGDTAMYLCATSRGVGGISYEQYFGPGTRLTVT.

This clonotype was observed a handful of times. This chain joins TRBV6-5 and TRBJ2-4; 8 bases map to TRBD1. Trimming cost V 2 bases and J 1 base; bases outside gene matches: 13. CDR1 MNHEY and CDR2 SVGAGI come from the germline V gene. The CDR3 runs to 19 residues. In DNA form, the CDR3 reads TGTGCCAGCAGTTACCGGCGACAGGGGCCAAGCCTGGCCAAAAACATTCAGTACTTC. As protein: CASSYRRQGPSLAKNIQYF.

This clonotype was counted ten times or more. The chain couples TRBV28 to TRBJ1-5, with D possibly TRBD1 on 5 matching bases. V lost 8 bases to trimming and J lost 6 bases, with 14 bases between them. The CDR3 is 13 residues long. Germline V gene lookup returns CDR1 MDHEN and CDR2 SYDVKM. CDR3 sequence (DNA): TGTGCCAGCTTCGACAGTGGCGGTCAGCCCCAGCATTTT. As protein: CASFDSGGQPQHF.

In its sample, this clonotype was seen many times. CDR3 region: CASDPAGDQDTQYF. CDR3 DNA sequence: TGTGCCAGCGATCCAGCGGGAGACCAAGATACGCAGTATTTT. The J gene is TRBJ2-3, the V gene TRBV28; 8 bases agree with TRBD2. There are 14 residues in the CDR3. CDR1 and CDR2 (germline): MDHEN, SYDVKM. V lost 8 bases and J lost 5; bases outside the gene matches: 9. The variable domain in full, completed from reference TRBV28 and TRBJ2-3, reads DVKVTQSSRYLVKRTGEKVFLECVQDMDHENMFWYRQDPGLGLRLIYFSYDVKMKEKGDIPEGYSVSREKKERFSLILESASTNQTSMYLCASDPAGDQDTQYFGPGTRLTVL.

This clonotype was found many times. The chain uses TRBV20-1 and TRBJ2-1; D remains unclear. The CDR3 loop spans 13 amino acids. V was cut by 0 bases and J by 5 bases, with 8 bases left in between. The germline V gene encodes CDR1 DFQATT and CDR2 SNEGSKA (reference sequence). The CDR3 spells CSARDISNNEQFF. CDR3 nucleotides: TGCAGTGCTAGAGATATAAGTAACAATGAGCAGTTCTTC.

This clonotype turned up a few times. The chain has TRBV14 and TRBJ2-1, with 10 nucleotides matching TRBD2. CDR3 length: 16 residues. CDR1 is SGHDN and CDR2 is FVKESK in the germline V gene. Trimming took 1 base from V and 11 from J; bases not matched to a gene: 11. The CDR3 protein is CASSQGSLAGGLKQFF. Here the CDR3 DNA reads TGTGCCAGCAGCCAAGGGTCGTTAGCGGGAGGCCTTAAGCAGTTCTTC.

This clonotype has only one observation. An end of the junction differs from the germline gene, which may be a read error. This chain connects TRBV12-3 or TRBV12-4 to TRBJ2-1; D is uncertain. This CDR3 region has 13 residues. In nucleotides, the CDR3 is TGCGCCAGCAGTTTAATAGAGTACAATGAGCAGTTCTTC. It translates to CASSLIEYNEQFF.

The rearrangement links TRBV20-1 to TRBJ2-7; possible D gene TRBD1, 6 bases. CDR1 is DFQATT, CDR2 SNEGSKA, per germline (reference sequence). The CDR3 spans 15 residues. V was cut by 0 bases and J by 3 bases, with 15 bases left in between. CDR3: CSARDPRKGVYEQYF. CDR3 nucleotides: TGCAGTGCTAGAGATCCGAGGAAGGGGGTCTACGAGCAGTACTTC.

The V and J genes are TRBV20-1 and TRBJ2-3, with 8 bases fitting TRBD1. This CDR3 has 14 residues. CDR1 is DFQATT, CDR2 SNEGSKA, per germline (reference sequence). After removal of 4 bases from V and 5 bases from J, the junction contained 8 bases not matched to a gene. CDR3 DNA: TGCAGTGCTACTGACAGGGGCCAAGGAGATACGCAGTATTTT. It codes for CSATDRGQGDTQYF.

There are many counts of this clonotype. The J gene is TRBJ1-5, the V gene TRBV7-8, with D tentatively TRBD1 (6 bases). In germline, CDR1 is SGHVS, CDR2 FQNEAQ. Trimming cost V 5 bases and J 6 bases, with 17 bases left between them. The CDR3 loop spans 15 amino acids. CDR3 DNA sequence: TGTGCCAGCAGCAAAAACAGGGAATTGGTTCAGCCCCAGCATTTT. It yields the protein CASSKNRELVQPQHF.

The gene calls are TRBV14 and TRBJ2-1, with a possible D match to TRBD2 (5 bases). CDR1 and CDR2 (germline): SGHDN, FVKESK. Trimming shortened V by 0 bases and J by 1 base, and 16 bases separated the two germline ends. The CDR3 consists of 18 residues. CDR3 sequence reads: CASSQEPRVLVSYNEQFF. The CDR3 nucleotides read TGTGCCAGCAGCCAAGAGCCGAGGGTGCTGGTGTCCTACAATGAGCAGTTCTTC.

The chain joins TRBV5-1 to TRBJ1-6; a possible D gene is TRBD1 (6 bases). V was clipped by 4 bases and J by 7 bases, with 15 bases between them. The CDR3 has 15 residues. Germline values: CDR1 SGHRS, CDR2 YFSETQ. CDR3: CASSLGGGRNSPLHF. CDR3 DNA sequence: TGCGCCAGCAGCCTAGGGGGGGGTCGGAATTCACCCCTCCACTTT.

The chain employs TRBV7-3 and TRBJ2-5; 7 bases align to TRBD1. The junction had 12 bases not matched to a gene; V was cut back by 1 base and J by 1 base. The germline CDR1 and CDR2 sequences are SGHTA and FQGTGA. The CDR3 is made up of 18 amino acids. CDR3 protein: CASSLNLPNRDSQETQYF. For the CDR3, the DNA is TGTGCCAGCAGCTTAAATCTACCGAACCGGGACAGCCAAGAGACCCAGTACTTC.

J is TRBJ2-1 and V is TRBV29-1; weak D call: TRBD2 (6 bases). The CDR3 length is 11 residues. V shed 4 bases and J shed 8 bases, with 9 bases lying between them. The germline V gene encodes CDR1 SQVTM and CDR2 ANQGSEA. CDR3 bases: TGCAGCGTTGGGAGGGCCGATGAGCAGTTCTTC. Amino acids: CSVGRADEQFF.

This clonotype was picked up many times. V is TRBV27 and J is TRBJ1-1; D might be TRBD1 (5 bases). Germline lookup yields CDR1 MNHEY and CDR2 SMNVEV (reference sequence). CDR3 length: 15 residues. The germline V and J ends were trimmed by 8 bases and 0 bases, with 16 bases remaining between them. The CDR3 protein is CASGGFAIMNTEAFF. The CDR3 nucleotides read TGTGCCAGCGGGGGGTTCGCCATCATGAACACTGAAGCTTTCTTT.

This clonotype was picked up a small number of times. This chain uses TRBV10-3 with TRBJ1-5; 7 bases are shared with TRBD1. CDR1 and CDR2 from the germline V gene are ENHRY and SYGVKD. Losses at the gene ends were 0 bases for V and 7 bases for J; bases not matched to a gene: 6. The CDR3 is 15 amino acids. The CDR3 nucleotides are TGTGCCATCAGTGAGTCGACAGGGTATGGGCAGCCCCAGCATTTT. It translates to CAISESTGYGQPQHF.